The TCR beta chain described here comes from a study of blood T cell repertoires in COVID-19. V lost 11 bases to trimming and J lost 1 base; unmatched junction nucleotides: 8. The CDR3 spans 14 residues. The germline CDR1 and CDR2 sequences are SGHVS and FQNEAQ. Sequencing was performed with immunoSEQ multiplex PCR; in TCRdb, only in-frame clones are kept and a portion is missing. The profile covers around 300,000 clones, with roughly 88% appearing a single time and around 4.6% taken by the ten largest. This chain links TRBV7-8 with TRBJ2-7, with TRBD1 matching over 10 bases. This TCR was recovered from a man younger than 40 who had recovered from COVID-19. The sequenced material came from PBMCs or T cells enriched from blood (not recorded which). The CDR3 sequence: CAAGGDRGSYEQYF. The CDR3 nucleotides read TGTGCCGCCGGCGGGGACAGGGGATCCTACGAGCAGTACTTC.